This passage covers 26 T cell receptor beta chains from one sample sequenced in a study of cytomegalovirus exposure and HLA in healthy donors. This PCR relied on a set of 60 Vbeta primers and 13 Jbeta primers. TCRdb keeps only in-frame clones here, not all; method: immunoSEQ multiplex PCR. The sample yields 150,000 to 200,000 clones, roughly 10% seen once. The specimen was PBMCs. These TCRs come from a woman aged 25 to 39 in good health and CMV-seropositive.

The rearrangement joins TRBV5-1 to TRBJ2-7, with 13 bases identical to TRBD2. Germline values: CDR1 SGHRS, CDR2 YFSETQ. The ends lost 7 bases at V and 6 bases at J; junction bases unmatched: 16. CDR3 size: 17 residues. The CDR3 sequence is CASSITGTSGMGGEQYF. DNA for the CDR3: TGCGCCAGCTCCATTACCGGGACTAGCGGGATGGGAGGCGAGCAGTACTTC. The full variable domain, in which reference TRBV5-1 and TRBJ2-7 provide the parts outside the CDR3, is KAGVTQTPRYLIKTRGQQVTLSCSPISGHRSVSWYQQTPGQGLQFLFEYFSETQRNKGNFPGRFSGRQFSNSRSEMNVSTLELGDSALYLCASSITGTSGMGGEQYFGPGTRLTVT.

This clone was counted between two and nine times. The chain uses TRBV7-9 and TRBJ1-1; 7 bases agree with TRBD1. The junction had 8 bases not matched to a gene; V was cut back by 4 bases and J by 3 bases. CDR1 is SEHNR, CDR2 FQNEAQ, per germline (reference sequence). The CDR3 runs to 15 residues. For the CDR3, the DNA is TGTGCCAGCAGCTCAGTAGGGGGCGGGGACACTGAAGCTTTCTTT. Translated, it gives CASSSVGGGDTEAFF. Complete variable domain (other parts from reference TRBV7-9 and TRBJ1-1): DTGVSQNPRHKITKRGQNVTFRCDPISEHNRLYWYRQTLGQGPEFLTYFQNEAQLEKSRLLSDRFSAERPKGSFSTLEIQRTEQGDSAMYLCASSSVGGGDTEAFFGQGTRLTVV.

The V gene is TRBV19, the J gene TRBJ2-2; tentatively, D is TRBD1 (5 bases). Germline CDR1 and CDR2: LNHDA and SQIVND (reference sequence). The CDR3 spans 13 residues. Between the trimmed V and J ends, which lost 5 bases and 4 bases, there was a span of 8 bases. CDR3 region: CASSLRGTGELFF. The CDR3 DNA sequence: TGTGCCAGTAGTTTAAGGGGCACCGGGGAGCTGTTTTTT.

J is TRBJ2-2 and V is TRBV4-1, with D possibly being TRBD2 (6 bases). The CDR3 loop spans 15 amino acids. CDR1 and CDR2 from the germline V gene are MGHRA and YSYEKL. The V end lost 2 bases, the J end lost 2 bases, and 9 bases lay between the germline ends. CDR3 protein: CASSQLTRNTGELFF. The CDR3 region has the DNA TGCGCCAGCAGCCAACTGACTAGAAACACCGGGGAGCTGTTTTTT.

V is TRBV9 and J is TRBJ1-4, with a tentative D call TRBD1 (6 bases). The CDR3 totals 15 residues. CDR1 SGDLS and CDR2 YYNGEE come from the germline V gene. The V end lost 3 bases, the J end lost 0 bases, and 9 bases lay between the germline ends. CDR3 sequence reads: CASSAQGATNEKLFF. In DNA form, the CDR3 reads TGTGCCAGCAGCGCACAGGGTGCAACTAATGAAAAACTGTTTTTT.

This clone has a handful of counts. The genes are TRBV6-1 and TRBJ2-7; perhaps TRBD1 as D (5 bases). This CDR3 is built from 15 residues. CDR1 MNHNS and CDR2 SASEGT come from the germline V gene. V dropped 5 bases and J dropped 3 bases, with 17 bases sitting between them. CDR3 in amino acids: CASSSRTPGLYEQYF. CDR3 in DNA: TGTGCCAGCAGTTCTCGGACACCGGGCCTCTACGAGCAGTACTTC.

This clone was seen a handful of times. Here the CDR3 DNA reads TGTGCCGCAACGGGAGAAGGCTACGAGCAGTACTTC. This gives the protein CAATGEGYEQYF. This rearrangement joins TRBV2 to TRBJ2-7, with D possibly matching TRBD2 (6 bases). Trimming cost V 11 bases and J 3 bases, with 14 bases left between them. Germline V gives CDR1 SNHLY, CDR2 FYNNEI. This CDR3 comprises 12 residues.

Only a few counts were recorded for this clone. The V call is TRBV7-9, the J call TRBJ2-2; TRBD2 matches at 9 bases. Germline V CDR1 and CDR2: SEHNR, FQNEAQ (reference sequence). There are 15 residues in the CDR3. V lost 6 bases to trimming and J lost 5 bases; unmatched junction nucleotides: 7. CDR3 sequence reads: CASSFSTSGTGELFF. In DNA, the CDR3 is TGTGCCAGCAGTTTTAGTACTAGCGGGACCGGGGAGCTGTTTTTT.

J is TRBJ2-1 and V is TRBV5-1; 11 nucleotides match TRBD2. Germline V gene lookup returns CDR1 SGHRS and CDR2 YFSETQ. This CDR3 contains 14 residues. V was clipped by 0 bases and J by 12 bases; unmatched bases: 5. CDR3 DNA sequence: TGCGCCAGCAGCTTGGAAGTAGCGGGAGGGAGGCAGTTCTTC. Translation: CASSLEVAGGRQFF. The full variable domain, completed using reference TRBV5-1 and TRBJ2-1, is KAGVTQTPRYLIKTRGQQVTLSCSPISGHRSVSWYQQTPGQGLQFLFEYFSETQRNKGNFPGRFSGRQFSNSRSEMNVSTLELGDSALYLCASSLEVAGGRQFFGPGTRLTVL.

The chain couples TRBV7-2 to TRBJ2-5; 7 bases are a match to TRBD2. Germline trimming cut 3 bases from V and 5 bases from J; bases unmatched to any gene: 6. The CDR3 covers 14 residues. The germline V gene encodes CDR1 SGHTA and CDR2 FQGNSA. Here the CDR3 DNA reads TGTGCCAGCAGCTTCAACGGCGGGAGCGAGACCCAGTACTTC. It is translated as CASSFNGGSETQYF.

V is TRBV30 and J is TRBJ2-4; 9 positions match TRBD2. The germline V gene encodes CDR1 GTSNPN and CDR2 SVGIG (reference sequence). The V and J ends lost 3 bases and 2 bases, in that order; junction bases with no gene match: 5. This CDR3 has 15 residues. The CDR3, as DNA: TGTGCCTGGAGACCTAGCGGGAAAACCAAAAACATTCAGTACTTC. This translates into CAWRPSGKTKNIQYF.

J is TRBJ2-7 and V is TRBV6-1; TRBD1 matches 8 bases. Germline V gives CDR1 MNHNS, CDR2 SASEGT. The CDR3 has 16 residues. Trimming cost V 1 base and J 2 bases; bases outside gene matches: 7. For the CDR3, the DNA is TGTGCCAGCAGTGAAGAGGGGACAGGCCGTCCCTACGAGCAGTACGTC. Translated: CASSEEGTGRPYEQYV.

The rearrangement uses TRBV10-2 and TRBJ2-7; weak D call: TRBD2 (9 bases). The germline V gene encodes CDR1 WSHSY and CDR2 SAAADI. The CDR3 consists of 15 residues. Trimming pared 7 bases from V and 4 bases from J, leaving 20 bases between. CDR3 sequence (DNA): TGCGCCAGCAAAGACAGGGGACTAGCTGGATACGAGCAGTACTTC. It translates to CASKDRGLAGYEQYF.

This clone was counted between two and nine times. The chain links TRBV6-5 to TRBJ1-1; 7 nucleotides match TRBD1. This CDR3 contains 14 residues. Germline CDR1 MNHEY, CDR2 SVGAGI. The ends lost 6 bases at V and 1 base at J; junction bases unmatched: 5. In DNA form, the CDR3 reads TGTGCCAGCAGATACGAGGGGGCGAACACTGAAGCTTTCTTT. Amino acid sequence: CASRYEGANTEAFF.

This clone was counted a few times. The CDR3 loop is CASVKGQGTDTQYF. The CDR3 bases are TGTGCCAGCGTGAAGGGACAGGGCACAGATACGCAGTATTTT. This chain uses TRBV18 with TRBJ2-3, with 8 bases that match TRBD1. Germline CDR1 reads KGHSH; CDR2 reads LQKENI. The CDR3 is 14 amino acids. V lost 8 bases and J lost 1; bases outside the gene matches: 5.

V gene TRBV30 combines with J gene TRBJ1-5; 9 bases match TRBD1. The CDR3 contains 15 residues. The trim removed 0 bases at V and 5 bases at J, leaving 5 bases unmatched. Germline V lookup: CDR1 GTSNPN, CDR2 SVGIG (reference sequence). CDR3 residues: CAWSVTGTGHQPQHF. CDR3 sequence (DNA): TGTGCCTGGAGTGTCACCGGGACAGGGCATCAGCCCCAGCATTTT.

This clone occurred a few times. The rearrangement links TRBV5-1 to TRBJ2-1, with D possibly TRBD1 on 5 matching bases. Trimming shortened V by 5 bases and J by 0 bases, and 18 bases separated the two germline ends. The CDR3 is 17 residues long. The germline gives CDR1 SGHRS, CDR2 YFSETQ. The CDR3 protein is CASRTVGHSASYNEQFF. In DNA, the CDR3 is TGCGCCAGCAGAACCGTTGGACACTCCGCCTCCTACAATGAGCAGTTCTTC. Combining the CDR3 with reference TRBV5-1 and TRBJ2-1 gives the whole variable domain KAGVTQTPRYLIKTRGQQVTLSCSPISGHRSVSWYQQTPGQGLQFLFEYFSETQRNKGNFPGRFSGRQFSNSRSEMNVSTLELGDSALYLCASRTVGHSASYNEQFFGPGTRLTVL.

The chain uses TRBV20-1 and TRBJ1-1; D unclear. Between the trimmed V and J ends, which lost 7 bases and 4 bases, there was a span of 10 bases. The CDR3 length is 11 residues. Germline V gene sequence: CDR1 DFQATT, CDR2 SNEGSKA (reference sequence). The CDR3 bases are TGCAGTGGCGGGATCGGCACTGAAGCTTTCTTT. It yields the protein CSGGIGTEAFF.

This clone was observed a handful of times. The rearrangement links TRBV30 to TRBJ2-1; D may be TRBD2 (6 bases). The CDR3 totals 15 residues. Germline values: CDR1 GTSNPN, CDR2 SVGIG (reference sequence). The ends were cut back, 1 base at V and 7 bases at J, with 17 bases in the middle. For the CDR3, the DNA is TGTGCCTGGAGTGGATGGGCGGGGCCAAGGAATGAGCAGTTCTTC. Protein product: CAWSGWAGPRNEQFF.

This clone has more than one count but fewer than ten. The rearrangement uses TRBV30 and TRBJ2-3; D is perhaps TRBD1 (6 bases). V dropped 5 bases and J dropped 0 bases, with 24 bases sitting between them. This CDR3 comprises 18 residues. Per the germline V gene, CDR1 is GTSNPN and CDR2 is SVGIG (reference sequence). The CDR3 nucleotides are TGTGCCTGGGTGCCGAAGTGGGGGCGGAGTACTAGCACAGATACGCAGTATTTT. Amino acids: CAWVPKWGRSTSTDTQYF.

V usage is TRBV30 and J usage is TRBJ2-5, with a tentative D call TRBD2 (5 bases). The J call could be wrong; TRBJ2-7 is a better fit for the DNA end. CDR1 is GTSNPN, CDR2 SVGIG, per germline (reference sequence). CDR3 length: 14 amino acids. The CDR3 region has the DNA TGTGCCTGGACGGAGCCACTAGATCTCTACGAGCAGTACTTC. This gives the protein CAWTEPLDLYEQYF.

CDR3: CASRRAAGEVFFGTDTQYF. Written as DNA, the CDR3 is TGTGCCAGTAGGAGGGCGGCGGGAGAAGTCTTTTTTGGGACAGATACGCAGTATTTT. The genes are TRBV19 and TRBJ2-3, with TRBD2 matching 7 bases. Germline V gives CDR1 LNHDA, CDR2 SQIVND (reference sequence). This CDR3 spans 19 amino acids. J gave up 3 bases and V 6 bases, and 21 bases lay outside the gene matches.

In this sample, this clone turned up a few times. V is TRBV19 and J is TRBJ2-5, with D tentatively TRBD2 (5 bases). Germline CDR1 is LNHDA and CDR2 is SQIVND (reference sequence). Trimming removed 4 bases at V and 5 bases at J, with 11 bases between. The CDR3 totals 13 residues. CDR3 residues: CASSKVGEETQYF. The CDR3 DNA reads as TGTGCCAGTAGTAAAGTGGGAGAGGAGACCCAGTACTTC.

The rearrangement links TRBV5-4 to TRBJ2-1; 9 positions agree with TRBD2. The CDR3 contains 18 residues. V lost 5 bases and J lost 1; bases outside the gene matches: 13. Germline values: CDR1 SGHNT, CDR2 YYREEE (reference sequence). CDR3 in amino acids: CASSSGTSLFGSYNEQFF. The CDR3 nucleotides are TGTGCCAGCAGTTCTGGGACTAGCCTATTCGGGTCCTACAATGAGCAGTTCTTC.

The chain has TRBV6-6 and TRBJ1-2, with D possibly being TRBD1 (5 bases). V was clipped by 6 bases and J by 8 bases, with 19 bases between them. The CDR3 totals 14 residues. Per the germline V gene, CDR1 is MNHNY and CDR2 is SVGAGI (reference sequence). In DNA, the CDR3 is TGTGCCAGCAGCCCGGGACTCCGGAGGAAGGGCTACACCTTC. Translation gives CASSPGLRRKGYTF.

As to this clone: The missing conserved phenylalanine or tryptophan at the end of this CDR3 makes a read error likely. Because the CDR3's place on the DNA is in doubt, the DNA is left out and the CDR3 is given as listed by TCRdb. The chain carries TRBV2 and TRBJ2-7; the table names TRBD2, a call not compared with the DNA. Germline CDR1 SNHLY, CDR2 FYNNEI. Counting both end residues, the CDR3 totals 15 amino acids. The chain's CDR3 is CASSPPGLSPPTLEI.